Shown below are 16 T cell receptor beta chains from a single sample sequenced in a study of CD8+ T cells in alopecia areata. Once RNA had been extracted, it was reverse transcribed into cDNA to act as the sequencing template. Profiled with immunoSEQ multiplex PCR; TCRdb holds only in-frame clones, not every one. This sample has roughly 76,000 clones, with 29% found just once. Treatment here: oral pan-JAK inhibitor, 5-10 mg twice daily. Material: CD8+ T cells sorted from blood, obtained at week 4, from a patient treated with tofacitinib. These receptors were taken from a human donor with alopecia areata.

The chain is built from TRBV27 and TRBJ2-1; TRBD1 aligns across 7 bases. V lost 2 bases to trimming and J lost 8 bases; unmatched junction nucleotides: 21. Germline V gene sequence: CDR1 MNHEY, CDR2 SMNVEV (reference sequence). The CDR3 loop spans 19 amino acids. The CDR3 coding sequence is TGTGCCAGCAGTTTACCCCGGTGGGTCGTGGCAGGGGGATTTGATGAGCAGTTCTTC. Translating it yields CASSLPRWVVAGGFDEQFF.

This clone was picked up a small number of times. The chain is built from TRBV29-1 and TRBJ2-7; a possible D gene is TRBD1 (6 bases). CDR3 length: 14 residues. Germline lookup yields CDR1 SQVTM and CDR2 ANQGSEA. The V end lost 2 bases, the J end lost 5 bases, and 16 bases lay between the germline ends. The CDR3 DNA is TGCAGCGTTGAAAGGACAGAGGTACTAAACGAGCAGTACTTC. It is translated as CSVERTEVLNEQYF.

The genes are TRBV29-1 and TRBJ1-2; no clear D. The V gene lost 2 bases and the J gene lost 8 bases, with 9 bases spanning the gap. Germline loops: CDR1 SQVTM, CDR2 ANQGSEA. This CDR3 region has 11 residues. The CDR3 region has the DNA TGCAGCGTTGAACGGGCCCGAGGCTACACCTTC. Protein sequence: CSVERARGYTF.

The chain combines TRBV7-8 with TRBJ2-5, with 9 bases aligning to TRBD1. Per germline, CDR1 SGHVS and CDR2 FQNEAQ. J lost 5 bases, V lost 2 bases, and 9 bases had no gene match. CDR3 length: 16 amino acids. The CDR3 sequence: CASSLRDRVYGETQYF. In DNA form, the CDR3 reads TGTGCCAGCAGCTTAAGGGACAGGGTTTATGGGGAGACCCAGTACTTC. The complete variable domain, with remaining parts taken from reference TRBV7-8 and TRBJ2-5, reads GAGVSQSPRYKVAKRGQDVALRCDPISGHVSLFWYQQALGQGPEFLTYFQNEAQLDKSGLPSDRFFAERPEGSVSTLKIQRTQQEDSAVYLCASSLRDRVYGETQYFGPGTRLLVL.

The rearrangement uses TRBV28 and TRBJ1-4; the D is unclear. CDR3 length: 16 amino acids. V lost 5 bases, J lost 5 bases, and 18 bases lay in between. The germline V gene encodes CDR1 MDHEN and CDR2 SYDVKM. CDR3 in amino acids: CASSQWGSGPNEKLFF. The CDR3 DNA follows: TGTGCCAGCAGTCAGTGGGGATCCGGACCAAATGAAAAACTGTTTTTT.

The V and J genes are TRBV11-2 and TRBJ2-5, with D perhaps matching TRBD1 (6 bases). Germline lookup yields CDR1 SGHAT and CDR2 FQNNGV. V was shortened by 4 bases and J by 7 bases, with 13 bases between the two germline ends. This CDR3 spans 13 amino acids. CDR3 nucleotides: TGTGCCAGCAGCTCGGAACAGGGATGGACCCAGTACTTC. Translating gives CASSSEQGWTQYF. Based on the CDR3 plus reference TRBV11-2 and TRBJ2-5, the full variable domain is EAGVAQSPRYKIIEKRQSVAFWCNPISGHATLYWYQQILGQGPKLLIQFQNNGVVDDSQLPKDRFSAERLKGVDSTLKIQPAKLEDSAVYLCASSSEQGWTQYFGPGTRLLVL.

This clone has more than one count but fewer than ten. The chain combines TRBV9 with TRBJ1-2; D call uncertain. Per germline, CDR1 SGDLS and CDR2 YYNGEE. V was cut by 4 bases and J by 3 bases, with 7 bases left in between. This CDR3 has 12 residues. The DNA for the CDR3 is TGTGCCAGCAGCACCGGGTACTATGGCTACACCTTC. Protein product: CASSTGYYGYTF.

This chain links TRBV11-2 with TRBJ2-7; the D gene could be TRBD1 or TRBD2 (5 bases each). V was shortened by 2 bases and J by 5 bases, with 10 bases between the two germline ends. CDR1 is SGHAT and CDR2 is FQNNGV in the germline V gene. The CDR3 is 13 residues long. In DNA, the CDR3 is TGTGCCAGCAGCTTAACCCGGGGCCACGAGCAGTACTTC. Its protein product is CASSLTRGHEQYF.

The table lists this clone with a count of one. This chain joins TRBV29-1 and TRBJ2-1; D may be TRBD1 or TRBD2 (5 bases each). The germline V gene has CDR1 SQVTM and CDR2 ANQGSEA. V was shortened by 3 bases and J by 8 bases, with 20 bases between the two germline ends. CDR3 length: 15 residues. The CDR3 is CSVDGTSPPWDEQFF. DNA of the CDR3: TGCAGCGTTGACGGGACCAGTCCCCCTTGGGATGAGCAGTTCTTC.

This clone has a count of ten or more. This chain joins TRBV2 and TRBJ2-3, with no clear D. Germline V gives CDR1 SNHLY, CDR2 FYNNEI. Trimming removed 8 bases at V and 5 bases at J, with 20 bases between. The length of the CDR3 is 15 residues. This CDR3 reads CASSLRSVHRDTQYF. The CDR3 DNA reads as TGTGCCAGCTCTCTCCGGTCGGTACACAGAGATACGCAGTATTTT.

This rearrangement joins TRBV29-1 to TRBJ2-3; D gene uncertain. Trimming stripped 5 bases from V and 1 base from J, with 7 bases between. This CDR3 contains 12 residues. Germline V gene data show CDR1 as SQVTM and CDR2 as ANQGSEA. CDR3 bases: TGCAGCGTTCCCCCCCGCACAGATACGCAGTATTTT. Encoded protein: CSVPPRTDTQYF.

This clone appeared a few times. This chain links TRBV27 with TRBJ1-1; D uncertain. The CDR3 consists of 13 residues. V gave up 1 base and J gave up 5 bases, with 8 bases separating them. The germline V gene has CDR1 MNHEY and CDR2 SMNVEV (reference sequence). CDR3 nucleotides: TGTGCCAGCAGTTTATTTCTGACAACTGAAGCTTTCTTT. Protein sequence: CASSLFLTTEAFF.

In this sample, this clone turned up many times. The chain recombines TRBV19 with TRBJ2-5, with a tentative D call TRBD1 (6 bases). CDR3 length: 15 amino acids. Germline CDR1 reads LNHDA; CDR2 reads SQIVND (reference sequence). The V gene lost 1 base and the J gene lost 5 bases, with 14 bases spanning the gap. The CDR3 here is CASSIGWAGEETQYF. CDR3 sequence (DNA): TGTGCCAGTAGTATAGGTTGGGCAGGGGAGGAGACCCAGTACTTC.

The CDR3, as DNA: TGTGCCAGCAGCCCGCTGACAAGTCCTACGAAGGAGTACTTC. The encoded protein is CASSPLTSPTKEYF. The genes are TRBV13 and TRBJ2-7; D call uncertain. This CDR3 has 14 amino acids. V was trimmed by 5 bases and J by 11 bases, leaving 22 bases between them. The germline CDR1 and CDR2 sequences are PRHDT and FYEKMQ (reference sequence). Variable domain in full (rest from reference TRBV13 and TRBJ2-7): AAGVIQSPRHLIKEKRETATLKCYPIPRHDTVYWYQQGPGQDPQFLISFYEKMQSDKGSIPDRFSAQQFSDYHSELNMSSLELGDSALYFCASSPLTSPTKEYFGPGTRLTVT.

There are a few counts of this clone. The chain employs TRBV7-9 and TRBJ1-1; 11 bases align to TRBD1. J gave up 4 bases and V 0 bases, and 4 bases lay outside the gene matches. Germline lookup yields CDR1 SEHNR and CDR2 FQNEAQ (reference sequence). The CDR3 consists of 16 residues. The CDR3 sequence: CASSLARTGGITEAFF. In DNA form, the CDR3 reads TGTGCCAGCAGCTTAGCCCGGACAGGGGGCATCACTGAAGCTTTCTTT.

The table lists this clone with a few counts. The CDR3 nucleotides read TGTGCCAGCAGTGACTCCGGACAGGGAGGAAACACCATATATTTT. It is translated as CASSDSGQGGNTIYF. The gene calls are TRBV2 and TRBJ1-3; 8 nucleotides match TRBD1. Germline trimming cut 3 bases from V and 4 bases from J; bases unmatched to any gene: 5. Germline lookup yields CDR1 SNHLY and CDR2 FYNNEI. The CDR3 contains 15 residues.